This T cell receptor beta chain was sequenced in a study of blood T cells in healthy people across ages. Primers used in a second PCR of about 6 to 11 cycles were a sample-barcoded 5' primer and a J-beta primer mix. TCRdb re-analysed the 5' RACE reads in MiXCR, keeping a single row per CDR3 protein. In the table there are some 1,000,000 distinct CDR3 sequences, roughly a quarter of which are singletons. Of note for this clonotype: Antigen: not known.

Study-level points and caveats: PBMCs were not sorted, which prevented a conclusive comparison of naive versus antigen-experienced cells. Long-lived donors carried more naive CD4+ cells and greater diversity than aged donors.

The CDR3 runs 22 residues. V shed 0 bases and J 3 bases; nucleotides not matched to a gene: 19. Germline CDR1 reads MNHEY; CDR2 reads SVGEGT. These data also featured in a second study, about T cells of mothers and their children. That source notes: Versus unrelated pairs, overlap was slightly higher in related mother-child pairs, without reaching significance.

V and J are TRBV6-2 or TRBV6-3 and TRBJ2-1; 11 bases fit TRBD1. Material for sequencing was blood. The sequence was obtained from a girl aged 2 to 10 in good health. The DNA for the CDR3 is TGTGCCAGCAGTTACTCAGAGGTGTTCGGGACAGGGGGAGGTTGGGACTACAATGAGCAGTTCTTC. Protein product: CASSYSEVFGTGGGWDYNEQFF.